A selection of T cell receptor beta chains follows, all from one sample in a study of T cells expressing NK-cell markers. TCRdb re-called the 5' RACE reads; one entry per CDR3 protein, DNA not given. The record lists some 410,000 distinct CDR3 sequences, of which the ten most abundant hold about 7.3%. The source material was blood T cells: a sorted CD56 or NKG2C T cell subset, CD4+ or CD8+ T cells, or bulk PBMC T cells (not recorded which). The receptors were gathered from a woman aged 18 to 75 in good health. CDR3s include the opening cysteine and the closing phenylalanine or tryptophan.

j_gene | v_gene | CDR3aa
TRBJ2-1 | TRBV12-3/TRBV12-4 | CASSFGLAGGTEQFF
TRBJ2-1 | TRBV20-1 | CSASSLAHSYNEQFF
TRBJ1-5 | TRBV20-1 | CSASKDQPQHF
TRBJ1-6 | TRBV5-6 | CASSSDGLSSYNSPLHF
TRBJ2-7 | TRBV10-3 | CAIKGAGEQYF
TRBJ2-4 | TRBV21-1 | CASSTQDLTGPGIQYF
TRBJ2-1 | TRBV7-9 | CASSLASDEQFF
TRBJ1-6 | TRBV6-5 | CASSYRDRNSPLHF
TRBJ2-1 | TRBV5-6 | CASSFEATGGEFF
TRBJ2-7 | TRBV29-1 | CSTRGQLYEQYF
TRBJ2-3 | TRBV28 | CASSSNTADTQYF
TRBJ1-4 | TRBV4-3 | CASSQRDRGRFELFF
TRBJ2-1 | TRBV7-2 | CASKSGSRGPYEQFF
TRBJ1-1 | TRBV18 | CASSPPLLGTEAFF
TRBJ2-7 | TRBV20-1 | CSARGNSPKGMYEQYF
TRBJ2-1 | TRBV4-2 | CASSQVSAGGYNEQFF
TRBJ2-5 | TRBV4-3 | CASSQARRETQYF
TRBJ2-1 | TRBV6-2/TRBV6-3 | CASRLGSYNEQFF
TRBJ2-6 | TRBV10-2 | CASSEPDPGANVLTF
TRBJ2-2 | TRBV28 | CASSLEAGLTGELFF
TRBJ1-4 | TRBV14 | CASSPLGQENEKLFF
TRBJ2-7 | TRBV12-3/TRBV12-4 | CASRGVSYEQYF
TRBJ2-5 | TRBV6-1 | CASSEDSTAAGQETQYF
TRBJ2-3 | TRBV9 | CASSVNPGTRRTDTQYF
TRBJ2-3 | TRBV20-1 | CSAAGDLTDTQYF
TRBJ2-1 | TRBV12-3/TRBV12-4 | CASLPPRGLESYNEQFF
TRBJ2-1 | TRBV19 | CASSIGPGPRENFYNEQFF
TRBJ1-5 | TRBV7-2 | CASSLDWVPNQPQHF
TRBJ2-7 | TRBV28 | CASSLKQGGQYF
TRBJ1-1 | TRBV7-2 | CASRRDPNTEAFF
TRBJ1-4 | TRBV20-1 | CSARELTLATNEKLFF
TRBJ2-7 | TRBV29-1 | CSVVVSSSYEQYF
TRBJ2-1 | TRBV14 | CASSHREGLGEQFF
TRBJ2-7 | TRBV27 | CASGRWDEQYF
TRBJ2-2 | TRBV7-2 | CASSVRGGVAGELFF
TRBJ2-5 | TRBV20-1 | CSARPLGGAVLETQYF
TRBJ1-2 | TRBV12-3/TRBV12-4 | CASRETGLYGYTF
TRBJ2-5 | TRBV6-5 | CASSSVKGVGETQYF
TRBJ2-1 | TRBV20-1 | CSASTGSYNEQFF
TRBJ2-2 | TRBV7-2 | CASNLLVYGELFF
TRBJ2-7 | TRBV3-1 | CASSQGQNSYEQYF
TRBJ2-5 | TRBV20-1 | CSAGVGVAGRETQYF
TRBJ1-3 | TRBV5-1 | CASISRAESGNTIYF
TRBJ2-3 | TRBV15 | CATTPLPSNTDTQYF
TRBJ2-3 | TRBV5-6 | CASSFRSTRQGIADTQYF
TRBJ2-3 | TRBV12-3/TRBV12-4 | CASSDTWSTDTQYF
TRBJ2-1 | TRBV12-3/TRBV12-4 | CASSLKAGTGKNEQFF
TRBJ2-7 | TRBV20-1 | CSARPRPGRAVYEQYF
TRBJ2-1 | TRBV6-4 | CASSGTSGTSNEQFF
TRBJ2-7 | TRBV7-2 | CASSLDGSYEQYF
TRBJ2-3 | TRBV5-1 | CASSVSGTGPTDTQYF
TRBJ2-1 | TRBV12-3/TRBV12-4 | CASSAPVPSSYNEQFF
TRBJ2-1 | TRBV2 | CASSTSGSIHEQFF
TRBJ1-2 | TRBV5-1 | CASWTGDPAGYGYTF